Shown below are 14 T cell receptor beta chains from a single sample sequenced in a study of breast tumors, draining lymph nodes, adjacent tissues. TCRdb used MiXCR to reprocess the multiplex PCR reads, holding one entry per CDR3 protein. The sample holds 20,000 to 25,000 distinct CDR3 sequences, 50% seen once. Material for sequencing was breast tumor tissue. All receptors derive from a female donor with breast cancer. Some clones in this sample may be carry-over from other donors' samples.

The V gene is TRBV7-2, the J gene TRBJ2-1; TRBD2 is a possible D gene (5 bases). The germline V gene has CDR1 SGHTA and CDR2 FQGNSA. The CDR3 totals 13 residues. V dropped 1 base and J dropped 7 bases, with 8 bases sitting between them. CDR3 in amino acids: CASSLGGENEQFF. The DNA of the CDR3 is TGTGCCAGCAGCTTAGGGGGAGAGAATGAGCAGTTCTTC.

This clonotype has a handful of counts. The chain joins TRBV20-1 to TRBJ2-7; D is possibly TRBD1 (6 bases). Trimming stripped 3 bases from V and 6 bases from J, with 18 bases between. CDR1 DFQATT and CDR2 SNEGSKA come from the germline V gene (reference sequence). The CDR3 consists of 14 residues. The CDR3 nucleotides are TGCAGTGCTAGCGCAGGGGCAGGCGGGTCCGAGCAGTACTTC. This codes for CSASAGAGGSEQYF.

This clonotype was picked up many times. J is TRBJ1-4 and V is TRBV12-3 or TRBV12-4; D not resolved. This CDR3 has 14 residues. V lost 7 bases to trimming and J lost 4 bases, with 13 bases between them. The CDR3 loop reads CASIYEGGNEKLFF. DNA of the CDR3: TGTGCCAGCATTTACGAGGGTGGTAATGAAAAACTGTTTTTT.

In its sample, this clonotype is medium-sized. The V and J genes are TRBV5-1 and TRBJ2-7, with D possibly being TRBD1 (6 bases). CDR1 SGHRS and CDR2 YFSETQ come from the germline V gene. This CDR3 comprises 12 residues. V lost 1 base and J lost 4, with 6 bases in between. The CDR3 region is CASSLQGYEQYF. CDR3 bases: TGCGCCAGCAGCTTGCAGGGGTACGAGCAGTACTTC.

V is TRBV9 and J is TRBJ2-5, with TRBD2 matching 9 bases. The V and J ends lost 2 bases and 5 bases, in that order; junction bases with no gene match: 4. Germline values: CDR1 SGDLS, CDR2 YYNGEE. The CDR3 covers 14 residues. The CDR3 sequence is CASSVTSGFETQYF. CDR3 sequence (DNA): TGTGCCAGCAGCGTTACTAGCGGGTTTGAGACCCAGTACTTC.

The chain has TRBV12-3 or TRBV12-4 and TRBJ1-2; 7 nucleotides agree with TRBD1. The length of the CDR3 is 16 residues. J gave up 4 bases and V 6 bases, and 14 bases lay outside the gene matches. CDR3 protein: CASSCQGGAFGYGYTF. The CDR3 DNA reads TGTGCCAGCAGCTGCCAGGGGGGAGCCTTCGGCTATGGCTACACCTTC.

The genes are TRBV7-2 and TRBJ2-5; 8 bases are a match to TRBD1. Looked up from germline, CDR1 is SGHTA and CDR2 is FQGNSA. J was trimmed by 4 bases and V by 6 bases; bases with no gene match: 4. The CDR3 spans 13 residues. CDR3 sequence reads: CASSAGQGETQYF. DNA of the CDR3: TGTGCCAGCAGTGCTGGACAGGGAGAGACCCAGTACTTC.

This clonotype was observed once. The chain combines TRBV10-3 with TRBJ1-2; TRBD1 matches 9 bases. The CDR3 has 13 amino acids. The germline V gene has CDR1 ENHRY and CDR2 SYGVKD. Unmatched junction bases numbered 2, after V lost 9 bases and J lost 0 bases. This chain's CDR3 is CAMGQGANYGYTF. In DNA form, the CDR3 reads TGTGCCATGGGACAGGGAGCTAACTATGGCTACACCTTC.

The genes are TRBV11-2 and TRBJ2-7, with 13 bases identical to TRBD2. Germline V gives CDR1 SGHAT, CDR2 FQNNGV. The CDR3 loop spans 16 amino acids. J was trimmed by 6 bases and V by 4 bases; bases with no gene match: 9. The CDR3: CASSSRGTSGTSEQYF. Written as DNA, the CDR3 is TGTGCCAGCAGCTCCCGGGGGACTAGCGGGACCTCCGAGCAGTACTTC.

In its sample, this clonotype was seen many times. This chain joins TRBV11-1 and TRBJ2-3, with 10 bases fitting TRBD1. The V gene's germline CDR1 is SGHAT and CDR2 FQDESV (reference sequence). Trimming cost V 5 bases and J 0 bases; bases outside gene matches: 5. The CDR3 spans 16 residues. This CDR3 is CASSPRTGGSTDTQYF. DNA for the CDR3: TGTGCCAGCAGCCCCCGGACAGGGGGTAGCACAGATACGCAGTATTTT.

The rearrangement links TRBV10-1 to TRBJ2-1, with 14 bases aligning to TRBD2. CDR3 length: 15 residues. Trimming took 6 bases from V and 8 from J; bases not matched to a gene: 6. Germline V gives CDR1 WNHNN, CDR2 SYGVQD (reference sequence). CDR3 nucleotides: TGCGCCAGCAGGAATGGGACTAGCGGGAGCGATGAGCAGTTCTTC. Its translation: CASRNGTSGSDEQFF.

This rearrangement joins TRBV20-1 to TRBJ2-3; D gene unclear. Germline CDR1 is DFQATT and CDR2 is SNEGSKA (reference sequence). The CDR3 sequence is 11 residues long. V lost 3 bases and J lost 3, with 4 bases in between. CDR3 bases: TGCAGTGCTAGGGATACAGATACGCAGTATTTT. Its translation is CSARDTDTQYF.

The chain couples TRBV6-5 to TRBJ2-7; D is possibly TRBD1 (6 bases). CDR1 is MNHEY, CDR2 SVGAGI, per germline. Trimming took off 6 bases at V and 2 bases at J, with 11 bases between the two ends. The CDR3 runs to 13 residues. CDR3 DNA sequence: TGTGCCAGCAGGCTGGGGGCCACCTACGAGCAGTACTTC. This encodes CASRLGATYEQYF.

The chain joins TRBV20-1 to TRBJ1-5; tentative D call: TRBD1 (6 bases). This CDR3 has 13 amino acids. Trimming pared 1 base from V and 6 bases from J, leaving 10 bases between. Germline lookup yields CDR1 DFQATT and CDR2 SNEGSKA (reference sequence). The CDR3 DNA reads as TGCAGTGCTAGAGCAGGAGGGGGTCAGCCCCAGCATTTT. Protein sequence: CSARAGGGQPQHF.